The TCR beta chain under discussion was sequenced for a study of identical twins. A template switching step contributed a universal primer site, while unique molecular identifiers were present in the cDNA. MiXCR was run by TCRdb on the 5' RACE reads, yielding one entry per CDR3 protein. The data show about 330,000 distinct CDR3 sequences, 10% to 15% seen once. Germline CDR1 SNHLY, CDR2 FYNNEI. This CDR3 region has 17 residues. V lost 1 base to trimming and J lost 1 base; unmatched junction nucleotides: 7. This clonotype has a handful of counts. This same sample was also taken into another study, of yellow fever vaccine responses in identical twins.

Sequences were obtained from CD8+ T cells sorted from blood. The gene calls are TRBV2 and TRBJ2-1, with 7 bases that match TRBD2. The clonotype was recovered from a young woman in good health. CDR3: CASSEDSGTISYNEQFF. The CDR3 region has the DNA TGTGCCAGCAGTGAAGACTCCGGGACTATTTCCTACAATGAGCAGTTCTTC.